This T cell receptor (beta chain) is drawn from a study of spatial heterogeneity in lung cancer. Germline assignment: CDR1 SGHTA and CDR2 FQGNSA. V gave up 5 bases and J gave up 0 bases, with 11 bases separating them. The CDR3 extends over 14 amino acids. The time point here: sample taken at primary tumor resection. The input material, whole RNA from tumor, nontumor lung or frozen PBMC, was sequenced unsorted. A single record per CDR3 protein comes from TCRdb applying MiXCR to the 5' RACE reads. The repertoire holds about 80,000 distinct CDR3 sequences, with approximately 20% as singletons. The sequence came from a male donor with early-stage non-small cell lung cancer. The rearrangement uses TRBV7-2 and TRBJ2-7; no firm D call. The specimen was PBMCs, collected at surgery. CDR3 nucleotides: TGTGCCAGCAGCCGTTTAATGAGCTCCTACGAGCAGTACTTC. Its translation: CASSRLMSSYEQYF.